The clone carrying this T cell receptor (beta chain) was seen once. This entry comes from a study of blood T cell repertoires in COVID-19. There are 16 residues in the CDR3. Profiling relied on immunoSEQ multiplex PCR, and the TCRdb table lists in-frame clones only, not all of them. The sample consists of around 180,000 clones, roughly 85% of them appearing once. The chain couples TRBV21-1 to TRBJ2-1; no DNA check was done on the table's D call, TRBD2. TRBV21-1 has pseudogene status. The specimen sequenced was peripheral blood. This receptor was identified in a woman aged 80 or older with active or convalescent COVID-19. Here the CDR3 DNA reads TGTGCCAGCAGCCAACTAGCGGGAGGGCGTCACAATGAGCAGTTCTTC. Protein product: CASSQLAGGRHNEQFF.